One and the same sample provided the 13 T cell receptor beta chains below, sequenced in a study of cytomegalovirus exposure and HLA in healthy donors. The PCR ran on 60 Vbeta and 13 Jbeta primers. TCRdb keeps only in-frame clones here, not all; method: immunoSEQ multiplex PCR. The sample lists roughly 140,000 clones; 79% were seen once. The sample taken for sequencing was PBMCs. Every receptor here comes from a woman aged 35 to 49 in good health and CMV-seropositive.

V and J are TRBV10-3 and TRBJ1-2; 12 bases fit TRBD1. Per germline, CDR1 ENHRY and CDR2 SYGVKD. This CDR3 contains 15 residues. Trimming cost V 0 bases and J 7 bases; bases outside gene matches: 3. CDR3 amino acids: CAISESGTGGFGYTF. The CDR3 nucleotides are TGTGCCATCAGTGAGTCAGGGACAGGGGGCTTTGGCTACACCTTC.

This chain uses TRBV18 with TRBJ2-7; 14 bases are a match to TRBD2. With V trimmed by 6 bases and J by 7 bases, 8 bases remained unmatched. Looked up from germline, CDR1 is KGHSH and CDR2 is LQKENI. This CDR3 comprises 15 residues. CDR3 DNA: TGTGCCAGCTCGCCGGGACTAGCGGGGGTGTCTGAGCAGTACTTC. Translating it yields CASSPGLAGVSEQYF.

The J gene is TRBJ2-2, the V gene TRBV6-5; a possible D gene is TRBD1 (6 bases). V shed 6 bases and J shed 1 base, with 12 bases lying between them. The CDR3 loop spans 15 amino acids. The germline gives CDR1 MNHEY, CDR2 SVGAGI. CDR3 nucleotides: TGTGCCAGCAGCCTTCAGGGGATGAACACCGGGGAGCTGTTTTTT. It yields the protein CASSLQGMNTGELFF.

This chain joins TRBV5-4 and TRBJ1-6, with a tentative D call TRBD1 (5 bases). Germline CDR1 and CDR2: SGHNT and YYREEE (reference sequence). V shed 1 base and J shed 8 bases, with 13 bases lying between them. The CDR3 has 15 amino acids. The CDR3 protein is CASSLKGAGDSPLHF. CDR3 sequence (DNA): TGTGCCAGCAGCTTGAAAGGGGCAGGCGATTCACCCCTCCACTTT.

The chain couples TRBV5-6 to TRBJ2-3; the D gene is possibly TRBD1 (5 bases). V lost 0 bases and J lost 4, with 9 bases in between. The V gene's germline CDR1 is SGHDT and CDR2 YYEEEE. The CDR3 covers 14 residues. CDR3 residues: CASSLDTGADTQYF. The CDR3 region has the DNA TGTGCCAGCAGCTTGGATACAGGAGCAGATACGCAGTATTTT.

The chain employs TRBV5-1 and TRBJ2-1; 11 nucleotides agree with TRBD2. Germline values: CDR1 SGHRS, CDR2 YFSETQ. CDR3 length: 18 residues. V was clipped by 4 bases and J by 4 bases; unmatched bases: 13. CDR3 in DNA: TGCGCCAGCAGCCCCGGGACAGCCGGGACTAGCGGATACAATGAGCAGTTCTTC. This codes for CASSPGTAGTSGYNEQFF.

The chain combines TRBV28 with TRBJ1-2, with TRBD1 as a possible D gene (6 bases). V shed 6 bases and J shed 5 bases, with 13 bases lying between them. The CDR3 runs 13 residues. In germline, CDR1 is MDHEN, CDR2 SYDVKM. Written as DNA, the CDR3 is TGTGCCAGCAGCCCACAGGGAAGGTATGGCTACACCTTC. This sequence encodes CASSPQGRYGYTF.

V and J are TRBV5-6 and TRBJ1-2; perhaps TRBD1 as D (5 bases). The CDR3 runs to 14 residues. The germline CDR1 and CDR2 sequences are SGHDT and YYEEEE. Trimming removed 5 bases at V and 4 bases at J, with 15 bases between. DNA of the CDR3: TGTGCCAGCAGAGTGGTTGTAGGGGCCTATGGCTACACCTTC. Amino acid sequence: CASRVVVGAYGYTF. The full variable domain, its missing parts supplied by reference TRBV5-6 and TRBJ1-2, is DAGVTQSPTHLIKTRGQQVTLRCSPKSGHDTVSWYQQALGQGPQFIFQYYEEEERQRGNFPDRFSGHQFPNYSSELNVNALLLGDSALYLCASRVVVGAYGYTFGSGTRLTVV.

This rearrangement joins TRBV6-1 to TRBJ1-1; TRBD1 aligns across 8 bases. CDR1 MNHNS and CDR2 SASEGT come from the germline V gene. This CDR3 comprises 13 residues. Trimming took 2 bases from V and 7 from J; bases not matched to a gene: 3. CDR3 coding DNA: TGTGCCAGCAGTGAACAGGGGGCTGGTGAAGCTTTCTTT. Its translation is CASSEQGAGEAFF.

CDR3 sequence (DNA): TGTGCCACCGGGAGGGACTTTACGCAGTATTTT. Its protein is CATGRDFTQYF. This chain links TRBV6-5 with TRBJ2-3; 8 nucleotides match TRBD2. Germline loops: CDR1 MNHEY, CDR2 SVGAGI. Trimming took 10 bases from V and 8 from J; bases not matched to a gene: 5. The CDR3 totals 11 residues.

The chain joins TRBV7-9 to TRBJ1-6; possible D gene TRBD1, 6 bases. The CDR3 has 14 amino acids. Trimming took off 1 base at V and 10 bases at J, with 11 bases between the two ends. The germline V gene encodes CDR1 SEHNR and CDR2 FQNEAQ (reference sequence). CDR3 in amino acids: CASSLETGGSPLHF. The CDR3 coding sequence is TGTGCCAGCAGCTTAGAGACAGGAGGATCACCCCTCCACTTT.

This chain connects TRBV15 to TRBJ1-5; D uncertain. This CDR3 comprises 17 residues. Deletions cut 0 bases from V and 2 bases from J, with 14 bases between. The germline V gene encodes CDR1 LNHNV and CDR2 YYDKDF (reference sequence). CDR3 loop: CATSRDQWPMGNQPQHF. The CDR3 coding sequence is TGTGCCACCAGCAGAGACCAGTGGCCCATGGGCAATCAGCCCCAGCATTTT. The full variable domain, completed using reference TRBV15 and TRBJ1-5, is DAMVIQNPRYQVTQFGKPVTLSCSQTLNHNVMYWYQQKSSQAPKLLFHYYDKDFNNEADTPDNFQSRRPNTSFCFLDIRSPGLGDTAMYLCATSRDQWPMGNQPQHFGDGTRLSIL.

The genes are TRBV5-1 and TRBJ2-1; 12 positions match TRBD2. Looked up from germline, CDR1 is SGHRS and CDR2 is YFSETQ. The CDR3 totals 15 residues. J was trimmed by 7 bases and V by 4 bases; bases with no gene match: 6. In DNA form, the CDR3 reads TGCGCCAGCAGCCTACCTAGCGGGGGGGCGAATGAGCAGTTCTTC. Its translation is CASSLPSGGANEQFF.